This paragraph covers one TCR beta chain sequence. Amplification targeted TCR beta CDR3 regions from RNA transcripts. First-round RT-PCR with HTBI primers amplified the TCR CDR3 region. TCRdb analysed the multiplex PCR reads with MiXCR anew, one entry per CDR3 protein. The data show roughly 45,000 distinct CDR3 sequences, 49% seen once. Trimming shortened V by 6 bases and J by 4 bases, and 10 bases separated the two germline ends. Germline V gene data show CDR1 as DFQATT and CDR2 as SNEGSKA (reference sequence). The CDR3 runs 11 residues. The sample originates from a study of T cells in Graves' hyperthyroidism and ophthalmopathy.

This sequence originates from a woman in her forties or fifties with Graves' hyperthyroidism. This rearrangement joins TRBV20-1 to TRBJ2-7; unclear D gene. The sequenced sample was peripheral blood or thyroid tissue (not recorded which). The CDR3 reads CSAPVAYEQYF. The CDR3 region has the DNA TGCAGTGCCCCCGTGGCATACGAGCAGTACTTC.